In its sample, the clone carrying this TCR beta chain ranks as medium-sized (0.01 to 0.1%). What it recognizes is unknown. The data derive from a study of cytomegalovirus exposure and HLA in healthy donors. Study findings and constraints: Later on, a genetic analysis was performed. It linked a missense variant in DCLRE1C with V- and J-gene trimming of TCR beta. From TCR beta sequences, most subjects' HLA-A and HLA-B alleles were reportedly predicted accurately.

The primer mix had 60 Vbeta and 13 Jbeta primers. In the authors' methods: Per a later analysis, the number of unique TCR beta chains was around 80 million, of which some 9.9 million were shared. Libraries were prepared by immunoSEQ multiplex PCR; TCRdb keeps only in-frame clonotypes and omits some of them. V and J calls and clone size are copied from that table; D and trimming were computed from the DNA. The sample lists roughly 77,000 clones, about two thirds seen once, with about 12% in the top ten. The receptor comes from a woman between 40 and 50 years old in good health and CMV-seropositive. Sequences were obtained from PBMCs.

The CDR3 sequence: CASSNQGGPEAFF. The DNA of the CDR3 is TGCGCCAGCAGCAACCAGGGCGGCCCTGAAGCTTTCTTT. The genes are TRBV5-1 and TRBJ1-1; maybe TRBD1 (5 bases). Germline CDR1 SGHRS, CDR2 YFSETQ. V dropped 4 bases and J dropped 6 bases, with 13 bases sitting between them. The CDR3 is 13 residues long.